These 19 T cell receptor beta chains originate from one sample sequenced in a study of CD8+ T cells in alopecia areata. Once RNA had been extracted, it was reverse transcribed into cDNA to act as the sequencing template. The assay was immunoSEQ multiplex PCR, and TCRdb's table has in-frame clones only and misses some. The sample carries 120,000 or so clones, around 50% recorded once. The sequenced material came from NKG2D-low CD8+ T cells sorted from blood. The source is a human donor with alopecia areata.

The table lists this clone with a few counts. The chain recombines TRBV23-1 with TRBJ2-2; D remains unclear. TRBV23-1 is annotated as an ORF whose role is uncertain. V gave up 4 bases and J gave up 8 bases, with 20 bases separating them. The length of the CDR3 is 16 residues. CDR3 coding DNA: TGCGCCAGCAGTCCGACACCTACAAATAGACCTGGGGAGCTGTTTTTT. This codes for CASSPTPTNRPGELFF.

This clone has only a few counts. The chain combines TRBV14 with TRBJ2-1; TRBD1 matches 7 bases. Trimming took 0 bases from V and 7 from J; bases not matched to a gene: 0. The CDR3 totals 13 residues. The germline V gene encodes CDR1 SGHDN and CDR2 FVKESK. The CDR3: CASSQDRGNEQFF. The CDR3 coding sequence is TGTGCCAGCAGCCAAGACAGGGGGAATGAGCAGTTCTTC.

J is TRBJ2-5 and V is TRBV7-2; the D is unclear. Looked up from germline, CDR1 is SGHTA and CDR2 is FQGNSA. This CDR3 region has 11 residues. Trimming removed 4 bases from V and 3 bases from J, with 3 bases in between. The CDR3 nucleotides read TGTGCCAGCAGCTGGGAAGAGACCCAGTACTTC. It specifies CASSWEETQYF.

The rearrangement joins TRBV29-1 to TRBJ2-7, with D tentatively TRBD2 (6 bases). Trimming took 7 bases from V and 2 from J, leaving 15 bases between them. Germline CDR1 reads SQVTM; CDR2 reads ANQGSEA. The CDR3 consists of 13 residues. The CDR3 spells CSAQGGKTYEQYF. The CDR3 bases are TGCAGCGCCCAAGGAGGGAAAACCTACGAGCAGTACTTC.

The chain has TRBV4-1 and TRBJ2-1; tentatively, D is TRBD1 (6 bases). Germline CDR1 MGHRA, CDR2 YSYEKL. The CDR3 has 15 residues. V was cut by 5 bases and J by 7 bases, with 18 bases left in between. The CDR3 nucleotides read TGCGCCAGCAGCTATAGACAGGCCGAGGGGAATGAGCAGTTCTTC. As protein: CASSYRQAEGNEQFF.

J is TRBJ2-2 and V is TRBV29-1; no firm D call. Germline V gene sequence: CDR1 SQVTM, CDR2 ANQGSEA. The CDR3 has 12 residues. V shed 2 bases and J shed 7 bases, with 8 bases lying between them. CDR3 region: CSVEWANGELFF. CDR3 nucleotide sequence: TGCAGCGTTGAATGGGCTAACGGGGAGCTGTTTTTT.

V and J are TRBV23-1 and TRBJ1-2; D uncertain. TRBV23-1 is an ORF, and what it does is uncertain. This CDR3 spans 14 amino acids. The V gene lost 0 bases and the J gene lost 8 bases, with 13 bases spanning the gap. This CDR3 is CASSQSLGDRGYTF. CDR3 bases: TGCGCCAGCAGTCAATCTCTTGGAGACCGAGGCTACACCTTC.

V is TRBV5-6 and J is TRBJ2-7; tentative D call: TRBD1 (6 bases). CDR3 length: 13 amino acids. The V gene lost 0 bases and the J gene lost 2 bases, with 6 bases spanning the gap. Germline assignment: CDR1 SGHDT and CDR2 YYEEEE. The CDR3 DNA follows: TGTGCCAGCAGCTTGGGGGGGCCCTACGAGCAGTACTTC. It codes for CASSLGGPYEQYF.

This chain uses TRBV7-8 with TRBJ2-3; D not resolved. Germline-derived CDR1 and CDR2 are SGHVS and FQNEAQ. Deletions cut 1 base from V and 0 bases from J, with 8 bases between. CDR3 length: 15 amino acids. In DNA form, the CDR3 reads TGTGCCAGCAGCTTAGGGGCGGACAGCACAGATACGCAGTATTTT. Translation gives CASSLGADSTDTQYF.

V gene TRBV9 combines with J gene TRBJ2-1, with D maybe TRBD1 (5 bases). Trimming removed 2 bases from V and 0 bases from J, with 9 bases in between. The germline gives CDR1 SGDLS, CDR2 YYNGEE. The CDR3 runs 15 residues. This CDR3 is CASSVGRGSYNEQFF. The CDR3 bases are TGTGCCAGCAGCGTGGGAAGGGGCTCCTACAATGAGCAGTTCTTC.

The CDR3 region has the DNA TGCGCCAGCAGCTTGGCACAGGGGGCCTACGAGCAGTACTTC. Its protein is CASSLAQGAYEQYF. The chain carries TRBV5-1 and TRBJ2-7; 8 bases align to TRBD1. Trimming cost V 0 bases and J 2 bases; bases outside gene matches: 1. This CDR3 region has 14 residues. Per germline, CDR1 SGHRS and CDR2 YFSETQ.

V usage is TRBV29-1 and J usage is TRBJ2-2; 7 positions match TRBD2. J lost 5 bases, V lost 4 bases, and 10 bases had no gene match. The CDR3 extends over 15 amino acids. CDR1 and CDR2 (germline): SQVTM, ANQGSEA. DNA for the CDR3: TGCAGCGTTGGGGGAGGGAGCGAGTCGACCGGGGAGCTGTTTTTT. Translating it yields CSVGGGSESTGELFF.

This clone appeared a few times. The chain couples TRBV29-1 to TRBJ1-1; D not resolved. Trimming pared 6 bases from V and 3 bases from J, leaving 11 bases between. Looked up from germline, CDR1 is SQVTM and CDR2 is ANQGSEA. This CDR3 comprises 12 residues. Here the CDR3 DNA reads TGCAGCGTCTCTACTGGAGACACTGAAGCTTTCTTT. Its protein is CSVSTGDTEAFF.

This clone was detected only a few times. The V and J genes are TRBV7-9 and TRBJ1-4; D unclear. The germline gives CDR1 SEHNR, CDR2 FQNEAQ (reference sequence). The V gene lost 8 bases and the J gene lost 11 bases, with 15 bases spanning the gap. The CDR3 sequence is 12 residues long. The CDR3 spells CASGAAMEKLFF. The CDR3 bases are TGTGCCAGCGGAGCGGCTATGGAGAAACTGTTTTTT.

Turning to this clone: The sample holds other DNA sequences that translate to the same CDR3. J is TRBJ2-1 and V is TRBV29-1; the D gene could be TRBD1 or TRBD2 (5 bases each). Trimming shortened V by 3 bases and J by 2 bases, and 5 bases separated the two germline ends. The CDR3 runs 12 residues. Germline CDR1 SQVTM, CDR2 ANQGSEA. CDR3 sequence reads: CSVEGAYNEQFF. The CDR3 DNA sequence: TGCAGCGTTGAGGGGGCCTACAATGAGCAGTTCTTC.

The chain carries TRBV6-1 and TRBJ2-7; 10 bases line up with TRBD2. CDR1 is MNHNS and CDR2 is SASEGT in the germline V gene. Trimming removed 1 base from V and 4 bases from J; junction bases left unmatched: 7. The CDR3 sequence is 16 residues long. The CDR3, as DNA: TGTGCCAGCAGTGAAGGGTACGTGGGACTAGCGTACGAGCAGTACTTC. This sequence encodes CASSEGYVGLAYEQYF.

This clone was counted a few times. This sequence joins TRBV7-2 and TRBJ1-3, with no clear D. Per germline, CDR1 SGHTA and CDR2 FQGNSA. This CDR3 contains 13 residues. The V end was cut by 5 bases, the J end by 4 bases, with 9 bases between. CDR3 DNA: TGTGCCAGCAGCCCATTACCCGGAAACACCATATATTTT. This translates into CASSPLPGNTIYF.

J is TRBJ1-1 and V is TRBV6-5; 9 nucleotides agree with TRBD1. Trimming cost V 8 bases and J 0 bases; bases outside gene matches: 4. Per germline, CDR1 MNHEY and CDR2 SVGAGI. The CDR3 runs 14 residues. This CDR3 reads CASHGQGMNTEAFF. The DNA of the CDR3 is TGTGCCAGCCATGGACAGGGGATGAACACTGAAGCTTTCTTT.

This rearrangement joins TRBV6-1 to TRBJ1-1; D perhaps matches TRBD1 (6 bases). Looked up from germline, CDR1 is MNHNS and CDR2 is SASEGT. This CDR3 has 8 residues. The CDR3 region has the DNA TGTCGCACAGGGGAAGCTTTCTTT. The encoded protein is CRTGEAFF.